This T cell receptor beta chain was documented in a study of T cells after yellow fever vaccination. Germline assignment: CDR1 LGHNA and CDR2 YNFKEQ. CDR3 length: 15 residues. V was cut by 1 base and J by 5 bases, with 14 bases left in between. Regarding this clonotype: Its specificity is unknown.

Synthesis of TCR cDNA relied on 5'RACE template switching, which attached a universal primer site and UMIs. A single record per CDR3 protein comes from TCRdb applying MiXCR to the 5' RACE reads. The data show approximately 250,000 distinct CDR3 sequences, about 5% seen once. Broader study findings: The secondary response was weaker but peaked faster, day 5 versus 15. Abundant clonotypes from the bulk population could have been carried over as contaminants into FACS-sorted repertoires.

The material sequenced was CD4+ T cells sorted from PBMCs, taken on the day of the yellow fever booster vaccination. The chain combines TRBV4-2 with TRBJ1-1; no firm D call. This receptor was identified in a man aged 18 to 30 who received the YFV17D yellow fever vaccine. The CDR3 region is CASSQGTGIGTEAFF. The DNA of the CDR3 is TGTGCCAGCAGCCAAGGAACGGGAATCGGAACTGAAGCTTTCTTT.